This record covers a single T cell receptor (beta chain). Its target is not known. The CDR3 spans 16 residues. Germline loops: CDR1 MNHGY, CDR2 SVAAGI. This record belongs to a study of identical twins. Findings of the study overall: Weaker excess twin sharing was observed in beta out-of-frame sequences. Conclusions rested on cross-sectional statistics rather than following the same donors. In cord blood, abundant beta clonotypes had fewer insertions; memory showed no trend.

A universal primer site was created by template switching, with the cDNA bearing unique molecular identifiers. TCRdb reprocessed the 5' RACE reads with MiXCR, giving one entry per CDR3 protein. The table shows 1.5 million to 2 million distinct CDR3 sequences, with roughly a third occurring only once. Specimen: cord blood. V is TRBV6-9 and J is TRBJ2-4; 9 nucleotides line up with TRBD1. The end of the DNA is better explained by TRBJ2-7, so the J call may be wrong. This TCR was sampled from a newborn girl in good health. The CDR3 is CASSGTGFPRTYEQYF. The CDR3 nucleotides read TGTGCCAGCAGTGGGACAGGGTTCCCAAGGACGTACGAGCAGTACTTC.